This entry lists 20 T cell receptor beta chains sequenced from one sample in a study of blood T cell repertoires in COVID-19. The protocol was immunoSEQ multiplex PCR, while the TCRdb copy is restricted to in-frame clones and leaves out a portion. Altogether roughly 250,000 clones are present, more than 65% being singletons, with the ten largest covering 3% to 4%. The material sequenced was peripheral blood. The receptors originated from a middle-aged woman with active or convalescent COVID-19.

V usage is TRBV10-3 and J usage is TRBJ1-5, with a weak D call TRBD1 (6 bases). The germline V and J ends were trimmed by 0 bases and 6 bases, with 12 bases remaining between them. CDR1 ENHRY and CDR2 SYGVKD come from the germline V gene. The CDR3 is 15 residues long. CDR3 region: CAISESGGGVQPQHF. Here the CDR3 DNA reads TGTGCCATCAGTGAGTCTGGGGGGGGCGTTCAGCCCCAGCATTTT.

This clone was seen more than once but under ten times. The gene calls are TRBV7-6 and TRBJ2-2; 7 bases align to TRBD1. The length of the CDR3 is 15 residues. V lost 4 bases, J lost 3 bases, and 5 bases stayed unmatched. Germline-derived CDR1 and CDR2 are SGHVS and FNYEAQ. DNA of the CDR3: TGTGCCAGCAGCTCTTACACAGGGGACACCGGGGAGCTGTTTTTT. Its translation: CASSSYTGDTGELFF. The whole variable domain, filled in from reference TRBV7-6 and TRBJ2-2, reads GAGVSQSPRYKVTKRGQDVALRCDPISGHVSLYWYRQALGQGPEFLTYFNYEAQQDKSGLPNDRFSAERPEGSISTLTIQRTEQRDSAMYRCASSSYTGDTGELFFGEGSRLTVL.

This chain connects TRBV6-2 or TRBV6-3 to TRBJ2-3; D uncertain. Germline CDR1 and CDR2: MNHEY and SVGEGT. The CDR3 contains 12 residues. The V gene lost 2 bases and the J gene lost 3 bases, with 3 bases spanning the gap. CDR3 coding DNA: TGTGCCAGCAGTTACCCTACAGATACGCAGTATTTT. Its translation: CASSYPTDTQYF.

This chain links TRBV7-6 with TRBJ1-1, with D unresolved. The V gene's germline CDR1 is SGHVS and CDR2 FNYEAQ. V shed 6 bases and J shed 1 base, with 9 bases lying between them. CDR3 length: 13 residues. The CDR3 reads CASRLSGNTEAFF. In nucleotides, the CDR3 is TGTGCCAGCAGACTTAGCGGGAACACTGAAGCTTTCTTT.

V usage is TRBV5-1 and J usage is TRBJ1-2; TRBD1 matches 12 bases. CDR1 and CDR2 (germline): SGHRS, YFSETQ. The CDR3 spans 19 residues. V lost 4 bases, J lost 4 bases, and 17 bases stayed unmatched. The CDR3 region has the DNA TGCGCCAGCAGCAAACGTCTGCCCGGGACAGGGGGCGACGTCTATGGCTACACCTTC. Its translation is CASSKRLPGTGGDVYGYTF.

CDR3 region: CASSQDPPQGSAKNIQYF. Here the CDR3 DNA reads TGCGCCAGCAGCCAAGATCCCCCGCAGGGTTCCGCCAAAAACATTCAGTACTTC. The rearrangement links TRBV4-1 to TRBJ2-4, with a weak D call TRBD1 (5 bases). The germline CDR1 and CDR2 sequences are MGHRA and YSYEKL. The CDR3 is 18 residues long. Trimming removed 0 bases at V and 1 base at J, with 16 bases between.

The chain has TRBV7-9 and TRBJ2-5; 11 bases map to TRBD2. Germline V lookup: CDR1 SEHNR, CDR2 FQNEAQ (reference sequence). This CDR3 has 19 residues. The ends lost 5 bases at V and 4 bases at J; junction bases unmatched: 18. CDR3 sequence reads: CASSPFLRADSGGVETQYF. As DNA, the CDR3 is TGTGCCAGCAGCCCCTTCTTACGGGCCGATAGCGGGGGGGTAGAGACCCAGTACTTC.

The genes are TRBV3-1 (or the pseudogene TRBV3-2) and TRBJ1-4, with 9 bases lining up with TRBD1. After removal of 1 base from V and 7 bases from J, the junction contained 4 bases not matched to a gene. The CDR3 runs to 15 residues. Per germline, CDR1 LGHDT and CDR2 YNNKEL (reference sequence). The CDR3 here is CASSQGGQGGEKLFF. CDR3 DNA sequence: TGTGCCAGCAGCCAAGGGGGACAGGGCGGTGAAAAACTGTTTTTT.

The sample holds many counts of this clone. The rearrangement links TRBV5-4 to TRBJ2-5; 8 bases are a match to TRBD2. Germline CDR1 reads SGHNT; CDR2 reads YYREEE (reference sequence). The CDR3 totals 14 residues. With 1 base clipped from V and 5 bases from J, the junction kept 4 bases outside the gene matches. The CDR3 reads CASSLRAGDETQYF. Written as DNA, the CDR3 is TGTGCCAGCAGCTTGAGAGCGGGGGACGAGACCCAGTACTTC.

The V gene is TRBV28, the J gene TRBJ2-7; D may be TRBD2 (5 bases). The length of the CDR3 is 16 residues. Germline V lookup: CDR1 MDHEN, CDR2 SYDVKM. Between the trimmed V and J ends, which lost 2 bases and 0 bases, there was a span of 14 bases. CDR3 in DNA: TGTGCCAGCAGTTTACTCCGGGGATCAAGCTCCTACGAGCAGTACTTC. Translation gives CASSLLRGSSSYEQYF.

The V gene is TRBV7-6, the J gene TRBJ2-3; 9 bases agree with TRBD1. The V and J ends lost 2 bases and 4 bases, in that order; junction bases with no gene match: 7. CDR1 and CDR2 (germline): SGHVS, FNYEAQ. The CDR3 is 16 amino acids. DNA of the CDR3: TGTGCCAGCAGCTTATACTACACAGGGGGCGCAGATACGCAGTATTTT. This encodes CASSLYYTGGADTQYF.

The chain combines TRBV7-3 with TRBJ2-2, with D possibly being TRBD1 (6 bases). Germline CDR1 is SGHTA and CDR2 is FQGTGA. Trimming removed 4 bases at V and 4 bases at J, with 10 bases between. CDR3 length: 14 amino acids. DNA of the CDR3: TGTGCCAGCAGCTCCCAAGGGGGCACCGGGGAGCTGTTTTTT. Amino acid sequence: CASSSQGGTGELFF.

This clone showed up just a few times. This specimen includes other DNA sequences encoding the same CDR3. The chain uses TRBV9 and TRBJ1-1; D call uncertain. Per germline, CDR1 SGDLS and CDR2 YYNGEE. The ends were cut back, 0 bases at V and 1 base at J, with 7 bases in the middle. The CDR3 extends over 14 amino acids. DNA of the CDR3: TGTGCCAGCAGCGTAGTCAGTGGGAACACTGAAGCTTTCTTT. Protein sequence: CASSVVSGNTEAFF.

V and J are TRBV7-9 and TRBJ1-2; 9 bases match TRBD1. The germline gives CDR1 SEHNR, CDR2 FQNEAQ (reference sequence). The CDR3 covers 12 residues. The V and J ends lost 0 bases and 14 bases, in that order; junction bases with no gene match: 4. DNA for the CDR3: TGTGCCAGCAGCTTAGCTGACAGGGGGGGTACCTTC. Encoded protein: CASSLADRGGTF.

The chain recombines TRBV7-9 with TRBJ1-4; TRBD1 agrees at 9 bases. Germline V gene data show CDR1 as SEHNR and CDR2 as FQNEAQ (reference sequence). J lost 7 bases, V lost 4 bases, and 7 bases had no gene match. The CDR3 covers 15 residues. The CDR3 here is CASSYQQGAGEKLFF. The CDR3 DNA reads TGTGCCAGCAGCTACCAACAGGGGGCCGGTGAAAAACTGTTTTTT.

This clone was seen a single time. One end of the junction fails to match germline, which may point to a read error. The gene calls are TRBV5-1 and TRBJ1-1; 7 bases match TRBD1. The CDR3 contains 14 residues. The germline V gene encodes CDR1 SGHRS and CDR2 YFSETQ. The CDR3 DNA is TGCGCCAGCCGCTTGACAGGGATGAACACTGAAGCTTTCTTT. The encoded protein is CASRLTGMNTEAFF.

The chain employs TRBV6-5 and TRBJ2-7; 10 positions match TRBD1. The CDR3 consists of 14 residues. Germline loops: CDR1 MNHEY, CDR2 SVGAGI. Unmatched junction bases numbered 6, after V lost 4 bases and J lost 6 bases. The CDR3 here is CASSWGQGLGEQYF. The CDR3 DNA follows: TGTGCCAGCAGTTGGGGACAGGGGCTCGGCGAGCAGTACTTC.

This chain links TRBV28 with TRBJ2-5, with D maybe TRBD2 (5 bases). V was trimmed by 5 bases and J by 5 bases, leaving 9 bases between them. The germline gives CDR1 MDHEN, CDR2 SYDVKM. The CDR3 is made up of 12 amino acids. In nucleotides, the CDR3 is TGTGCCAGCAGTGGACTCTGGGAGACCCAGTACTTC. It yields the protein CASSGLWETQYF.

Only one count was recorded for this clone. The chain carries TRBV5-1 and TRBJ2-5; 12 bases align to TRBD2. In germline, CDR1 is SGHRS, CDR2 YFSETQ. The CDR3 extends over 14 amino acids. Germline trimming cut 3 bases from V and 5 bases from J; bases unmatched to any gene: 2. The CDR3 sequence: CASSSGLAGETQYF. CDR3 nucleotides: TGCGCCAGCAGCTCCGGACTAGCGGGGGAGACCCAGTACTTC.

The rearrangement links TRBV30 to TRBJ2-7; the match to TRBD1 covers 7 bases. This CDR3 is 11 amino acids long. Trimming at V came to 0 bases and at J to 12 bases, leaving 5 bases not matched to a gene. CDR1 and CDR2 (germline): GTSNPN, SVGIG (reference sequence). The CDR3 DNA is TGTGCCTGGAGTGTGGGGGACAGAAGGTACTTC. Translation gives CAWSVGDRRYF. The full variable domain, its missing parts supplied by reference TRBV30 and TRBJ2-7, is SQTIHQWPATLVQPVGSPLSLECTVEGTSNPNLYWYRQAAGRGLQLLFYSVGIGQISSEVPQNLSASRPQDRQFILSSKKLLLSDSGFYLCAWSVGDRRYFGPGTRLTVT.